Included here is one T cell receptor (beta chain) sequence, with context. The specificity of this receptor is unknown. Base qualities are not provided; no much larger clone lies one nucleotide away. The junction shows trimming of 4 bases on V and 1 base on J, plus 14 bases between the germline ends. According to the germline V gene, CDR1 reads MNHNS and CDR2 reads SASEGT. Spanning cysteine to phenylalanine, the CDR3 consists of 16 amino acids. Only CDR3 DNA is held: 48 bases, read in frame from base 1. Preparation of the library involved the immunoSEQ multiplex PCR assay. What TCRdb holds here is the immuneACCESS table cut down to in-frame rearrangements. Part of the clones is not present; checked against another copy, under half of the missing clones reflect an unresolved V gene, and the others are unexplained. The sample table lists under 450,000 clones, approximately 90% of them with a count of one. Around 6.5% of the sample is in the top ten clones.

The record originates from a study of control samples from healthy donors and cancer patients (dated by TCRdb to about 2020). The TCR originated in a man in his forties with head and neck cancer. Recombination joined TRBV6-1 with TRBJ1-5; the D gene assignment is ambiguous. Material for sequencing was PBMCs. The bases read TGTGCCAGCAGTGTTGAGATGTGGGGAAGCAATCAGCCCCAGCATTTT. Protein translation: CASSVEMWGSNQPQHF.